A single sample is the source of the 2 T cell receptor beta chains below, sequenced in a study of blood T cell repertoires in COVID-19. Method: immunoSEQ multiplex PCR; TCRdb's copy keeps in-frame clones and lacks some. Of around 270,000 clones in the sample, around nine tenths were seen once. The specimen was peripheral blood. These TCRs come from a woman in her fifties or sixties with COVID-19, enrolled during active disease.

V gene TRBV9 combines with J gene TRBJ1-2, with a possible D match to TRBD1 (6 bases). The CDR3 totals 15 residues. The V end was cut by 4 bases, the J end by 2 bases, with 15 bases between. CDR1 is SGDLS and CDR2 is YYNGEE in the germline V gene. This chain's CDR3 is CASSTKPDRNYGYTF. The CDR3 region has the DNA TGTGCCAGCAGCACAAAACCGGACAGAAACTATGGCTACACCTTC.

V gene TRBV18 combines with J gene TRBJ2-7; D remains ambiguous. V was clipped by 6 bases and J by 2 bases, with 8 bases between them. The CDR3 loop spans 12 amino acids. Germline CDR1 KGHSH, CDR2 LQKENI. The CDR3 DNA reads TGTGCCAGCTCCCCTCAGGCCTACGAGCAGTACTTC. Its protein product is CASSPQAYEQYF.